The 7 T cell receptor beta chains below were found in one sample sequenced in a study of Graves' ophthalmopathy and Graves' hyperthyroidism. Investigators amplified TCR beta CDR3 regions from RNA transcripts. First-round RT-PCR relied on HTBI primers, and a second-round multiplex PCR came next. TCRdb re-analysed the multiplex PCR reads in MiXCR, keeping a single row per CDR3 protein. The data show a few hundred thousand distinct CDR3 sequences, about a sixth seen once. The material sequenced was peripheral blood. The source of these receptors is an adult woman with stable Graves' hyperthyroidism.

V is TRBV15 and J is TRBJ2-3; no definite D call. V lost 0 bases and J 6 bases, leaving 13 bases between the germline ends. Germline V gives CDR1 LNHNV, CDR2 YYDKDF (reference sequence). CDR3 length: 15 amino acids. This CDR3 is CATSREGQPLDTQYF. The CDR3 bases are TGTGCCACCAGCAGAGAAGGTCAGCCTCTGGATACGCAGTATTTT. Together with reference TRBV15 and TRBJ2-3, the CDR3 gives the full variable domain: DAMVIQNPRYQVTQFGKPVTLSCSQTLNHNVMYWYQQKSSQAPKLLFHYYDKDFNNEADTPDNFQSRRPNTSFCFLDIRSPGLGDTAMYLCATSREGQPLDTQYFGPGTRLTVL.

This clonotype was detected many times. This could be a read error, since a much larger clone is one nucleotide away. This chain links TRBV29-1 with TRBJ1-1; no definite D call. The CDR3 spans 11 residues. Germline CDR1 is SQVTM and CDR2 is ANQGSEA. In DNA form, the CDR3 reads TGCAGGGGTGATTGGAACACTGAAGCTCTCTTT. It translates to CRGDWNTEALF.

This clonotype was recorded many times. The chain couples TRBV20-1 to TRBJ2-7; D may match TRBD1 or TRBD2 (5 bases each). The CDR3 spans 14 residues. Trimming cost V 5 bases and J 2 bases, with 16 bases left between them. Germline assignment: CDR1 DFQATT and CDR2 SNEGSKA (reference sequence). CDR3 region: CSAASGRPAYEQYF. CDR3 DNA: TGCAGTGCTGCTTCGGGACGGCCCGCCTACGAGCAGTACTTC.

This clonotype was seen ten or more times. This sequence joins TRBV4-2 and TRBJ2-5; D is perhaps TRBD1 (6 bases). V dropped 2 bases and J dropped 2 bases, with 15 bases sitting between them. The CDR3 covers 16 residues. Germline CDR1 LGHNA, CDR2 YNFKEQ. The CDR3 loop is CASSQQQGVNQETQYF. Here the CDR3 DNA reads TGTGCCAGCAGCCAACAACAGGGTGTTAATCAAGAGACCCAGTACTTC.

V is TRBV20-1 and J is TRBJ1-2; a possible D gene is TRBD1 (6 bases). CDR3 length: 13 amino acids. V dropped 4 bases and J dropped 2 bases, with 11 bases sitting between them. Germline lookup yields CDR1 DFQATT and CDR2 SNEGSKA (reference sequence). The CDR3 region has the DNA TGCAGTGCTACAGGGGCAGAGAACTATGGCTACACCTTC. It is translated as CSATGAENYGYTF.

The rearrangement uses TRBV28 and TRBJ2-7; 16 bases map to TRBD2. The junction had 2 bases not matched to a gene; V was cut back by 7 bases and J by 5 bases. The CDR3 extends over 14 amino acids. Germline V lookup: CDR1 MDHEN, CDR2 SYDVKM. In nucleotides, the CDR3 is TGTGCCAGCACCGGGACTAGCGGGAGGGACGAGCAGTACTTC. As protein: CASTGTSGRDEQYF. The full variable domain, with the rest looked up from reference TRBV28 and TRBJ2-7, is DVKVTQSSRYLVKRTGEKVFLECVQDMDHENMFWYRQDPGLGLRLIYFSYDVKMKEKGDIPEGYSVSREKKERFSLILESASTNQTSMYLCASTGTSGRDEQYFGPGTRLTVT.

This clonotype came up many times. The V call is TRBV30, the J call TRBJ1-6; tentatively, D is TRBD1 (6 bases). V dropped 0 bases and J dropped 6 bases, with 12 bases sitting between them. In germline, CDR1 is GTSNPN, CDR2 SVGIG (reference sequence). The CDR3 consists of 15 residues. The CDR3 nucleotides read TGTGCCTGGAGTGTACCCTGGACAGCTAATTCACCCCTCCACTTT. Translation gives CAWSVPWTANSPLHF.